The present T cell receptor beta chain was sequenced within a study of blood T cell repertoires in COVID-19. This CDR3 contains 14 residues. The protocol was immunoSEQ multiplex PCR, while the TCRdb copy is restricted to in-frame clones and leaves out a portion. Of fewer than 650,000 clones detected, 70% to 90% appear once; the ten largest clones hold roughly 7.3%. The chain links TRBV21-1 to TRBJ2-5; no check of the table's D call, TRBD1, against the DNA was made. TRBV21-1 is tagged as a pseudogene. The origin of this receptor is a woman in her forties or fifties with COVID-19, enrolled during active disease. The sequenced sample consisted of peripheral blood. CDR3 amino acids: CASSPRDIQETQYF. DNA of the CDR3: TGTGCCAGCAGCCCTCGGGACATCCAAGAGACCCAGTACTTC.